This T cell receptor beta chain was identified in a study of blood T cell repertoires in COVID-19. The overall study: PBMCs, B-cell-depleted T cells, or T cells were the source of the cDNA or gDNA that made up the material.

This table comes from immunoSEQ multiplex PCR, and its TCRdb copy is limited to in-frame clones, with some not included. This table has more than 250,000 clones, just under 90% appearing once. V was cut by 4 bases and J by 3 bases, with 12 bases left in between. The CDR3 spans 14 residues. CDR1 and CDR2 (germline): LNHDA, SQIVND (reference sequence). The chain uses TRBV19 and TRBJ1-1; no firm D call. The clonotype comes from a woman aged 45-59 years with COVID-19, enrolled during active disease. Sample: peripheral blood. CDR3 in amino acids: CASSTTISHTEAFF. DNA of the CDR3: TGTGCCAGTAGTACAACAATCTCTCACACTGAAGCTTTCTTT.